Listed below are T cell receptor beta chains from one sample, sequenced in a study of blood T cell repertoires in COVID-19. Some clones are missing from TCRdb's copy, which holds only in-frame ones; the method was immunoSEQ multiplex PCR. The table has about 160,000 clones, 92% seen once. Sequencing input: peripheral blood. The receptors originated from a man aged 25 to 45 with COVID-19, enrolled during active disease. Each CDR3 is given with its conserved first and last residue. A D gene is named only where the DNA matches it firmly. The size field is filled for only some rows; it gives once, few, many or a size class.

v_call,j_call,clone_size,d_call,cdr3_aa,cdr3_nt
TRBV19,TRBJ2-7,-,-,CASSPTGAYEQYF,TGTGCCAGTAGCCCGACAGGCGCCTACGAGCAGTACTTC
TRBV28,TRBJ2-4,-,-,CASNRERLAKNIQYF,TGTGCCAGCAACAGGGAAAGGCTAGCCAAAAACATTCAGTACTTC
TRBV30,TRBJ1-5,-,TRBD1,CAWSRQGDRGNQPQHF,TGTGCCTGGAGTAGGCAGGGGGATAGAGGCAATCAGCCCCAGCATTTT
TRBV5-4,TRBJ1-6,-,TRBD1,CASSLGATGNNSPLHF,TGTGCCAGCAGCTTGGGTGCGACAGGGAATAATTCACCCCTCCACTTT
TRBV6-2/TRBV6-3,TRBJ2-7,-,TRBD2,CASSPLRTSGSKDEQYF,TGTGCCAGCAGTCCCCTCCGGACTAGCGGGAGCAAAGACGAGCAGTACTTC
TRBV7-9,TRBJ1-2,-,-,CASSLGGTGGANGYTF,TGTGCCAGCAGCTTAGGCGGGACCGGAGGGGCGAATGGCTACACCTTC
TRBV18,TRBJ1-4,-,-,CASSPSRVEKLFF,TGTGCCAGCTCACCTTCCAGGGTAGAGAAACTGTTTTTT
TRBV4-3,TRBJ2-7,-,-,CASSLSPRSEQYF,TGCGCCAGCAGCCTTAGCCCCCGATCCGAGCAGTACTTC
TRBV9,TRBJ1-6,-,TRBD1,CASSVEGTGNSPLHF,TGTGCCAGCAGCGTAGAGGGGACAGGGAATTCACCCCTCCACTTT
TRBV28,TRBJ2-7,-,-,CASSLRGLDYEQYF,TGTGCCAGCAGTTTACGAGGATTGGACTACGAGCAGTACTTC
TRBV5-4,TRBJ1-1,-,TRBD1,CASSLGGTAYDPRTEAFF,TGTGCCAGCAGCTTGGGAGGGACAGCTTATGATCCCCGCACTGAAGCTTTCTTT
TRBV7-3,TRBJ2-3,-,TRBD2,CASSLNGRAPDTQYF,TGTGCCAGCAGCTTAAACGGGAGGGCCCCAGATACGCAGTATTTT
TRBV28,TRBJ1-3,-,-,CASSGTGETFSSGNTIYF,TGTGCCAGCAGCGGGACGGGGGAAACCTTCAGCTCTGGAAACACCATATATTTT
TRBV5-6,TRBJ2-1,once,TRBD2,CASSTGLAGGPSYNEQFF,TGTGCCAGCAGCACGGGACTAGCGGGAGGGCCCTCCTACAATGAGCAGTTCTTC
TRBV3-1/TRBV3-2,TRBJ2-1,-,-,CASSSNSLGGDRRLF,TGTGCCAGCAGCTCAAACTCCTTAGGGGGGGACAGGAGGCTCTTC
TRBV28,TRBJ1-4,once,TRBD1,CASRRGQGRNEKLFF,TGTGCCAGCAGACGAGGACAGGGGAGAAATGAAAAACTGTTTTTT
TRBV5-1,TRBJ2-1,-,-,CASSRGTVYNEQFF,TGCGCCAGCAGCCGCGGGACAGTATACAATGAGCAGTTCTTC
TRBV18,TRBJ2-5,-,-,CASSPPFPPKQYF,TGTGCCAGCTCACCCCCCTTTCCGCCTAAACAGTACTTC
TRBV12-3/TRBV12-4,TRBJ1-2,-,-,CASSLRQGDGYTF,TGTGCCAGCAGTTTACGGCAGGGCGATGGCTACACCTTC
TRBV29-1,TRBJ1-1,-,TRBD1,CSVMTGQGTEAFF,TGCAGCGTTATGACAGGGCAGGGCACTGAAGCTTTCTTT